Given below is one TCR beta chain in context. No antigen is known for it. Sequenced by immunoSEQ multiplex PCR; TCRdb stores in-frame clones only, minus some. The sample has around 50,000 clones, about a third seen once; the top ten hold over 2.5%. The source of the sample is a study of tumour-infiltrating T cells in Burkitt lymphoma. Study-wide context: This cohort included all epidemiological subtypes of Burkitt lymphoma. Productive clonality predicted overall and progression-free survival. Overall study findings and caveats: Many Burkitt lymphoma patients shared several public clonotypes.

Germline assignment: CDR1 SGHKS and CDR2 YYEKEE (reference sequence). The V gene end was trimmed by 0 bases and the J gene end by 8 bases; junction bases not matched to a gene: 14. The CDR3 spans 17 residues. The sequence came from a human donor with Burkitt lymphoma. The sequencing sample was made of tumor tissue. The gene calls are TRBV5-5 and TRBJ1-2; 9 bases match TRBD1. The CDR3 nucleotides are TGTGCCAGCAGCTTGGGGGCACCCGGGACAGGGAGTCCCGGCTACACCTTC. Translating gives CASSLGAPGTGSPGYTF.